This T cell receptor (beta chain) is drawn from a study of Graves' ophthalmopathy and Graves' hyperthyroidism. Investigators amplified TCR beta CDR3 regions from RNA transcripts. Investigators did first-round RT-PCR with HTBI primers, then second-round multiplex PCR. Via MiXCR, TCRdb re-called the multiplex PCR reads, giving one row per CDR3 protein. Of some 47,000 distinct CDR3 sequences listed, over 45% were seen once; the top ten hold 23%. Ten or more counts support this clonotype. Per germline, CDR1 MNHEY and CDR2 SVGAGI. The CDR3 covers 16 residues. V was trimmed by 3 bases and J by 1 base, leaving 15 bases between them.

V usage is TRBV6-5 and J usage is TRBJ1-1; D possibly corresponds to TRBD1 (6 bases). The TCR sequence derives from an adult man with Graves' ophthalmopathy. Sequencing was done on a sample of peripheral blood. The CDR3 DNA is TGTGCCAGCAGTTATTCGCAGGGGATTGGGAACACTGAAGCTTTCTTT. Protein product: CASSYSQGIGNTEAFF.